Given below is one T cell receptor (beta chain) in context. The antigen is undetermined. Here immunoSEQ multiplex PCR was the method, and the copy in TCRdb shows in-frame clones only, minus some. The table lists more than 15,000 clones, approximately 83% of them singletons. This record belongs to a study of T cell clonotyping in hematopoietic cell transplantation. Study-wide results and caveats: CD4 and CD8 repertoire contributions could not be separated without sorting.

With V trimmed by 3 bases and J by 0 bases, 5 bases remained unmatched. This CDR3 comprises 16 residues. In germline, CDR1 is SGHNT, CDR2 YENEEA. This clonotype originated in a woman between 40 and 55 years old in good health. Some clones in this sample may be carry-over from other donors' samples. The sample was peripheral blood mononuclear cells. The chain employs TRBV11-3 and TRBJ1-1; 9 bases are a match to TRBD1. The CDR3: CASSFGTGTVNTEAFF. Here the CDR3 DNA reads TGTGCCAGCAGCTTTGGGACAGGGACGGTGAACACTGAAGCTTTCTTT.